What follows are 4 T cell receptor beta chains derived from one specimen sequenced in a study of Ad26.COV2.S vaccination and SARS-CoV-2 variants (dated by TCRdb to the early 2020s). The treatment or condition label, read with the paper, signifies: around 19 received Ad26.COV2.S at low or high dose, single or two shots; 5 received placebo; per-sample allocation not given. For vaccine and placebo recipients, repertoires were sequenced using samples collected on day 63 after the first injection. Library method: the immunoSEQ multiplex PCR assay. TCRdb limited this immuneACCESS table to in-frame rearrangements with V and J called. A share of clones is missing; checked studies link under half to unresolved V genes, and the rest is unexplained. The sample includes about 480,000 clones, with 87% observed a single time. The ten largest clones capture roughly 13% of the sample. The material sequenced was peripheral blood, taken in a trial of Ad26.COV2.S vaccine versus placebo. All receptors come from a person between 18 and 60 years old who received the Ad26.COV2.S COVID-19 vaccine or a placebo.

The V and J genes are TRBV6-1 and TRBJ1-2; no reliable D call. The CDR3 has 13 amino acids. The germline V and J ends were trimmed by 3 bases and 8 bases, with 13 bases remaining between them. Germline CDR1 MNHNS, CDR2 SASEGT. The CDR3 nucleotides are TGTGCCAGCAGTGATGGTGCAGGCTTGGGCTACACCTTC. Its protein is CASSDGAGLGYTF.

This clone was observed a handful of times. This chain joins TRBV18 and TRBJ1-2; 8 bases match TRBD1. CDR1 and CDR2 (germline): KGHSH, LQKENI. This CDR3 spans 15 amino acids. Unmatched junction bases numbered 7, after V lost 3 bases and J lost 4 bases. In DNA form, the CDR3 reads TGTGCCAGCTCACCCAAGACAGGGGCAGGCTATGGCTACACCTTC. Translated, it gives CASSPKTGAGYGYTF.

This sequence joins TRBV7-2 and TRBJ1-5; D perhaps matches TRBD1 (5 bases). Trimming stripped 1 base from V and 1 base from J, with 17 bases between. Germline V gene lookup returns CDR1 SGHTA and CDR2 FQGNSA. This CDR3 region has 18 residues. DNA of the CDR3: TGTGCCAGCAGCTTAGGGGTTTGGGCAGGGAAGAGCAATCAGCCCCAGCATTTT. It codes for CASSLGVWAGKSNQPQHF.

This chain links TRBV6-1 with TRBJ1-5; a weak D match, TRBD1 (6 bases). From germline, CDR1 is MNHNS and CDR2 SASEGT. The V end lost 4 bases, the J end lost 6 bases, and 19 bases lay between the germline ends. The CDR3 covers 16 residues. The CDR3 spells CASSAASGHSGQPQHF. As DNA, the CDR3 is TGTGCCAGCAGTGCGGCCTCGGGACACTCCGGTCAGCCCCAGCATTTT.